This entry concerns a single T cell receptor beta chain. A much larger clone differs by one base, so this may be a read error. TCRdb independently ran MiXCR on the 5' RACE reads; one entry per CDR3 protein. Of hundreds of thousands of distinct CDR3 sequences in the sample, over 25% were seen once. The V end lost 8 bases, the J end lost 5 bases, and 15 bases lay between the germline ends. This CDR3 comprises 13 residues. In germline, CDR1 is SEHNR, CDR2 FQNEAQ (reference sequence). The sample originates from a study of identical twins' blood T cells. Reared together, all three twin pairs probably met the same infectious agents and vaccines.

V is TRBV7-9 and J is TRBJ1-1; unclear D gene. Sample: PBMCs. This clonotype was obtained from a woman between 18 and 50 years old in good health. The CDR3 here is CASGQVGGTEAFF. CDR3 sequence (DNA): TGTGCCAGCGGCCAAGTTGGTGGAACTGAAGCTTTCTTT.